The 9 T cell receptor beta chains given below trace back to one sample, sequenced in a study of cytomegalovirus exposure and HLA in healthy donors. The PCR had 60 Vbeta and 13 Jbeta primers. Assay: immunoSEQ multiplex PCR; the TCRdb copy retains only in-frame clones and omits some. The sample records 150,000 to 200,000 clones, over 65% being singletons. The sequenced sample was PBMCs. The source is a man in his 60s in good health and CMV-seronegative.

The rearrangement joins TRBV27 to TRBJ2-1, with 12 bases that match TRBD2. The CDR3 sequence is 19 residues long. V dropped 4 bases and J dropped 0; count of bases not matched to a gene: 10. The germline gives CDR1 MNHEY, CDR2 SMNVEV (reference sequence). CDR3 sequence reads: CASSYRLAGASSSYNEQFF. The DNA of the CDR3 is TGTGCCAGCAGTTACCGACTAGCGGGGGCCTCGAGCTCCTACAATGAGCAGTTCTTC.

V usage is TRBV5-6 and J usage is TRBJ2-7, with TRBD2 matching over 10 bases. CDR3 length: 16 amino acids. Germline V gene data show CDR1 as SGHDT and CDR2 as YYEEEE. The trim removed 3 bases at V and 0 bases at J, leaving 6 bases unmatched. The CDR3 here is CASSSPRTSGSYEQYF. In nucleotides, the CDR3 is TGTGCCAGCAGCTCACCCAGGACTAGCGGCTCCTACGAGCAGTACTTC. Variable domain in full (rest from reference TRBV5-6 and TRBJ2-7): DAGVTQSPTHLIKTRGQQVTLRCSPKSGHDTVSWYQQALGQGPQFIFQYYEEEERQRGNFPDRFSGHQFPNYSSELNVNALLLGDSALYLCASSSPRTSGSYEQYFGPGTRLTVT.

The chain recombines TRBV25-1 with TRBJ1-5, with D hard to call. Trimming cost V 8 bases and J 3 bases, with 5 bases left between them. Germline CDR1 MGHDK, CDR2 SYGVNS. There are 11 residues in the CDR3. In DNA, the CDR3 is TGTGCCAGCGGCCACAATCAGCCCCAGCATTTT. Translated, it gives CASGHNQPQHF.

The chain links TRBV5-8 to TRBJ2-4, with a possible D match to TRBD2 (6 bases). Per the germline V gene, CDR1 is SGHTS and CDR2 is YDEGEE. This CDR3 spans 14 amino acids. The V end lost 2 bases, the J end lost 5 bases, and 11 bases lay between the germline ends. CDR3 loop: CASSFGTGQNIQYF. The CDR3 region has the DNA TGTGCCAGCAGCTTTGGGACTGGTCAAAACATTCAGTACTTC.

The chain recombines TRBV6-5 with TRBJ2-3, with 8 bases lining up with TRBD2. The germline V gene has CDR1 MNHEY and CDR2 SVGAGI. The CDR3 is 13 amino acids. After removal of 8 bases from V and 6 bases from J, the junction contained 7 bases not matched to a gene. CDR3 amino acids: CASFASGPDTQYF. CDR3 coding DNA: TGTGCCAGCTTTGCTAGCGGGCCCGATACGCAGTATTTT.

This clone was detected ten times or more. The V gene is TRBV5-6, the J gene TRBJ2-3; D gene unclear. Trimming took 2 bases from V and 4 from J, leaving 8 bases between them. CDR3 size: 13 residues. CDR1 SGHDT and CDR2 YYEEEE come from the germline V gene. CDR3 nucleotides: TGTGCCAGCAGCTTAATCGGTGCAGATACGCAGTATTTT. Its translation: CASSLIGADTQYF.

The chain combines TRBV5-1 with TRBJ1-2, with D tentatively TRBD1 (6 bases). V shed 4 bases and J shed 8 bases, with 15 bases lying between them. This CDR3 contains 13 residues. The germline CDR1 and CDR2 sequences are SGHRS and YFSETQ. The CDR3 is CASSTLHRDGYTF. CDR3 sequence (DNA): TGCGCCAGCAGCACCTTACACAGGGACGGCTACACCTTC.

The V and J genes are TRBV9 and TRBJ1-1; D remains ambiguous. V was shortened by 0 bases and J by 0 bases, with 15 bases between the two germline ends. The CDR3 is made up of 17 amino acids. In germline, CDR1 is SGDLS, CDR2 YYNGEE. The CDR3 nucleotides read TGTGCCAGCAGCGTAGTATCACAGCTACCAATGAACACTGAAGCTTTCTTT. It codes for CASSVVSQLPMNTEAFF.

V gene TRBV6-1 combines with J gene TRBJ2-7; perhaps TRBD2 as D (7 bases). The germline CDR1 and CDR2 sequences are MNHNS and SASEGT. This CDR3 has 14 residues. V gave up 7 bases and J gave up 1 base, with 14 bases separating them. The CDR3 spells CASKSGTFSYEQYF. The CDR3 DNA sequence: TGTGCCAGCAAGAGCGGGACATTTTCCTACGAGCAGTACTTC.